The T cell receptor beta chain under discussion was sequenced for a study of T cell responses to AZD1222 COVID-19 vaccine. The V and J ends lost 5 bases and 0 bases respectively, with 15 bases between them. Germline values: CDR1 SNHLY, CDR2 FYNNEI. The CDR3 extends over 16 amino acids. Clones were sequenced by immunoSEQ multiplex PCR, and TCRdb holds only the in-frame ones, with some missing. The data show roughly 67,000 clones, 88% seen once. Note on this clone: The antigen is undetermined.

General study results and limits: White British people made up most donors, females outnumbered males, and clonal diversity was possibly underestimated.

The receptor's source is an adult in good health. The sequencing here drew on peripheral blood, taken on day 0 of AZD1222 vaccination. The chain recombines TRBV2 with TRBJ2-3; TRBD2 is a possible D gene (6 bases). CDR3 in amino acids: CASSSLAETSTDTQYF. CDR3 nucleotides: TGTGCCAGCAGTTCCTTAGCGGAAACTAGCACAGATACGCAGTATTTT.